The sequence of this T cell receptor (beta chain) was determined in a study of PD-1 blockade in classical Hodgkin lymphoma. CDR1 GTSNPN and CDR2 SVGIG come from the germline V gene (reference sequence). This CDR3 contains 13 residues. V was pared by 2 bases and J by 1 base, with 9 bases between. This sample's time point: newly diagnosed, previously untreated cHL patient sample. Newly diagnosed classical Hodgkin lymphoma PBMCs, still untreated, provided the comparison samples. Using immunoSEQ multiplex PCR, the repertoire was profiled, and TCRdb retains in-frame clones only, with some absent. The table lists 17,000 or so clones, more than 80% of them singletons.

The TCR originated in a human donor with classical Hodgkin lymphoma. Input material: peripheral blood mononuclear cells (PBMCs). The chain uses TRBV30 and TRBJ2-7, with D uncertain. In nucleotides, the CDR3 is TGTGCCTGGAGTAGGGTTATGTCCTACGAGCAGTACTTC. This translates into CAWSRVMSYEQYF. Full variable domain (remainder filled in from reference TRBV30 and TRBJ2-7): SQTIHQWPATLVQPVGSPLSLECTVEGTSNPNLYWYRQAAGRGLQLLFYSVGIGQISSEVPQNLSASRPQDRQFILSSKKLLLSDSGFYLCAWSRVMSYEQYFGPGTRLTVT.